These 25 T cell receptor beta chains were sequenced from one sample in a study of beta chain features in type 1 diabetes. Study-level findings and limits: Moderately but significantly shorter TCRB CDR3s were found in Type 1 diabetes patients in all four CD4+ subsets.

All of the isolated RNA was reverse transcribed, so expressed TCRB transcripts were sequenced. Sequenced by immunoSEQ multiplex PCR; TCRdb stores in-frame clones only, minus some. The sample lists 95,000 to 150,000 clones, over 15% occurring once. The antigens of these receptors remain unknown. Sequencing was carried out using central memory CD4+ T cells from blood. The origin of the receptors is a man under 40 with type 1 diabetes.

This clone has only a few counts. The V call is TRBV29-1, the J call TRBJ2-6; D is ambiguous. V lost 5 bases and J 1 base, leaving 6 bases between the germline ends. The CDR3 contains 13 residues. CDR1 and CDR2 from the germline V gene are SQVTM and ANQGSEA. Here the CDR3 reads CSVTISGANVLTF. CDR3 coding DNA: TGCAGCGTTACCATTTCTGGGGCCAACGTCCTGACTTTC.

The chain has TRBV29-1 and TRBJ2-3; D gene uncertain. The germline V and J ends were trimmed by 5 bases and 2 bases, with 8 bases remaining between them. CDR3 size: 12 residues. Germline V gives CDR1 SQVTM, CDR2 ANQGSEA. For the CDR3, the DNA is TGCAGCGTTCGAGAGCCCACAGATACGCAGTATTTT. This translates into CSVREPTDTQYF.

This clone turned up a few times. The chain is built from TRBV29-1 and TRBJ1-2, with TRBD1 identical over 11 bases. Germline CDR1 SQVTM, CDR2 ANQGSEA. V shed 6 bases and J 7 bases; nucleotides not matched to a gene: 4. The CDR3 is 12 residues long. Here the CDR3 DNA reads TGCAGCGTGTCGGGACAGGGGGGTGGCTACACCTTC. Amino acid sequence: CSVSGQGGGYTF.

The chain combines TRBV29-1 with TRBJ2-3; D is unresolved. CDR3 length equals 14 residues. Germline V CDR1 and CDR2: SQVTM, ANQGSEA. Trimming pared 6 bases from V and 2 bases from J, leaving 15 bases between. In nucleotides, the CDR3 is TGCAGCGTCGCGATTATTGGCCTCACAGATACGCAGTATTTT. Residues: CSVAIIGLTDTQYF.

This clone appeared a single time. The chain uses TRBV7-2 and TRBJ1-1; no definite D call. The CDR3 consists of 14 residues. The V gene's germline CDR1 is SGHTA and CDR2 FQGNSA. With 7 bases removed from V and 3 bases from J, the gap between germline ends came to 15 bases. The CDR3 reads CASTWTAGYTEAFF. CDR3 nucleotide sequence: TGTGCCAGCACCTGGACGGCGGGTTACACTGAAGCTTTCTTT. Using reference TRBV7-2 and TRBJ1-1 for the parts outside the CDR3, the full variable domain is GAGVSQSPSNKVTEKGKDVELRCDPISGHTALYWYRQSLGQGLEFLIYFQGNSAPDKSGLPSDRFSAERTGGSVSTLTIQRTQQEDSAVYLCASTWTAGYTEAFFGQGTRLTVV.

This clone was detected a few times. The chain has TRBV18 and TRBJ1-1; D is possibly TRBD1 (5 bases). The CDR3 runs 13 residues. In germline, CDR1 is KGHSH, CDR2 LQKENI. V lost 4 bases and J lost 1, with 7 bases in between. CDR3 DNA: TGTGCCAGCTCACTTACAGGGAACACTGAAGCTTTCTTT. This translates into CASSLTGNTEAFF.

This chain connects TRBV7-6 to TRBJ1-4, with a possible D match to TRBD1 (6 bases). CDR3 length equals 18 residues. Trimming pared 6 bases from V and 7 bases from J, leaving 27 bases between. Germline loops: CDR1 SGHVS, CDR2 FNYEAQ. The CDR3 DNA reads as TGTGCCAGCAGTACCCCTACAGGGACGGCTCGATTAGGTGAAAAACTGTTTTTT. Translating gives CASSTPTGTARLGEKLFF. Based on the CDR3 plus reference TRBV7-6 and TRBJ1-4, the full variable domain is GAGVSQSPRYKVTKRGQDVALRCDPISGHVSLYWYRQALGQGPEFLTYFNYEAQQDKSGLPNDRFSAERPEGSISTLTIQRTEQRDSAMYRCASSTPTGTARLGEKLFFGSGTQLSVL.

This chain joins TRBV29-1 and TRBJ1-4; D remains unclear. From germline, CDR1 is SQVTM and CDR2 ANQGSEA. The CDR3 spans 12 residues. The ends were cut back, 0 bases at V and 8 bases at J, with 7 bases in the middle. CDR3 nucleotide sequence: TGCAGCGTTGAAGACAGCCAAGAAAAACTGTTTTTT. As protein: CSVEDSQEKLFF.

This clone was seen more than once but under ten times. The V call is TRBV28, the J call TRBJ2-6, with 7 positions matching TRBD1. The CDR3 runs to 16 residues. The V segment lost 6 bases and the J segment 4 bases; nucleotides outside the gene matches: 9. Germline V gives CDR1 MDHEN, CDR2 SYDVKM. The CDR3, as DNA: TGTGCCAGCAGGCCACATGGGACAGCCGGGGCCAACGTCCTGACTTTC. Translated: CASRPHGTAGANVLTF.

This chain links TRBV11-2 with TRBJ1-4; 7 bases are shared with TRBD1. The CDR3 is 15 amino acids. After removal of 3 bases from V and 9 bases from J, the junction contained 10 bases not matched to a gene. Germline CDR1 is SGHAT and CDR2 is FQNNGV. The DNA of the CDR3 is TGTGCCAGCAGCTTGACAGGGACGGTAGAGAAAAAACTGTTTTTT. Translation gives CASSLTGTVEKKLFF.

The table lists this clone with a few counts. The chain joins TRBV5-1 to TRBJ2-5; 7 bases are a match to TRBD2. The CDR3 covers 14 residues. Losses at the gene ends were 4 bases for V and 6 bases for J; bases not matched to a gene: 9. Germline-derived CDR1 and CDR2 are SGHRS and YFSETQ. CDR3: CASSLEGLTKTQYF. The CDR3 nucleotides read TGCGCCAGCAGCCTGGAGGGACTAACGAAGACCCAGTACTTC.

The CDR3 sequence is CASREPGRNSGNTIYF. CDR3 nucleotide sequence: TGTGCCAGCAGGGAACCGGGCCGAAACTCTGGAAACACCATATATTTT. The J gene is TRBJ1-3, the V gene TRBV6-1; D remains ambiguous. The CDR3 has 16 residues. Trimming took 6 bases from V and 0 from J, leaving 15 bases between them. Germline-derived CDR1 and CDR2 are MNHNS and SASEGT.

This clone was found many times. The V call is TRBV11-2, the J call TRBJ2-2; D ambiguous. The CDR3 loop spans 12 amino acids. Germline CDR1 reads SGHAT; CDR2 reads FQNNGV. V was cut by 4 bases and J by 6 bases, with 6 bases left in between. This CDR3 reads CASSSLAGELFF. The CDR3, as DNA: TGTGCCAGCAGCTCCCTAGCCGGGGAGCTGTTTTTT.

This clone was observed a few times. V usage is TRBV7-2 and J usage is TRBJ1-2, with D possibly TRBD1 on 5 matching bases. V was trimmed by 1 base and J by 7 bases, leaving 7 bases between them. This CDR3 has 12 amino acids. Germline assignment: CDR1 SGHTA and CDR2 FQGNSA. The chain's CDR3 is CASSLETVGYTF. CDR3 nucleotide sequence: TGTGCCAGCAGCTTAGAGACAGTTGGCTACACCTTC.

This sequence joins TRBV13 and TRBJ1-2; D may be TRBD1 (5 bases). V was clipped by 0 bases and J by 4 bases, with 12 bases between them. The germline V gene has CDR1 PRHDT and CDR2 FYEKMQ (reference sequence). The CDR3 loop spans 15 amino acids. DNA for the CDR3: TGTGCCAGCAGCTTAGGGGCCAGGGCATCCTATGGCTACACCTTC. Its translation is CASSLGARASYGYTF.

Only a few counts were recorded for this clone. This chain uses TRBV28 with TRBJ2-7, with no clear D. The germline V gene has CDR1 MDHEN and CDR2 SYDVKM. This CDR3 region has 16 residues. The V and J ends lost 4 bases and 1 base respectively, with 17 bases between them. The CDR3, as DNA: TGTGCCAGCAGTTCGGGCCCCCGAACAGAATCCTACGAGCAGTACTTC. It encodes CASSSGPRTESYEQYF. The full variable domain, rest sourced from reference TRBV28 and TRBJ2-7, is DVKVTQSSRYLVKRTGEKVFLECVQDMDHENMFWYRQDPGLGLRLIYFSYDVKMKEKGDIPEGYSVSREKKERFSLILESASTNQTSMYLCASSSGPRTESYEQYFGPGTRLTVT.

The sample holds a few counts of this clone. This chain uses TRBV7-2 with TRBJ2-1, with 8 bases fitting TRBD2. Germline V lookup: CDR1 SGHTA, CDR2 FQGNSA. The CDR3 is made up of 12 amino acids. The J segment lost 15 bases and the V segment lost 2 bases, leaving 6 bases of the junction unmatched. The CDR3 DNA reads TGTGCCAGCAGCTTACTGCGGGGGGCGGGGTTCTTC. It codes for CASSLLRGAGFF.

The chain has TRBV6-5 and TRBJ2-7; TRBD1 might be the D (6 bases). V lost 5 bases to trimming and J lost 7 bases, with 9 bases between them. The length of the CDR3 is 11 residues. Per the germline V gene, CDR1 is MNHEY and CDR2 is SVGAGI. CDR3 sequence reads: CASSVRGEQYF. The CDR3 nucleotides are TGTGCCAGCAGTGTCAGGGGAGAGCAGTACTTC.

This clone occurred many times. For the CDR3, the DNA is TGCGCCAGCAGCCAAGATTTCCGGGGACTAGCGGCCCAAGAGACCCAGTACTTC. Its translation is CASSQDFRGLAAQETQYF. The gene calls are TRBV4-1 and TRBJ2-5; TRBD2 agrees at 11 bases. CDR3 length: 18 amino acids. Germline V lookup: CDR1 MGHRA, CDR2 YSYEKL. Unmatched junction bases numbered 7, after V lost 0 bases and J lost 1 base.

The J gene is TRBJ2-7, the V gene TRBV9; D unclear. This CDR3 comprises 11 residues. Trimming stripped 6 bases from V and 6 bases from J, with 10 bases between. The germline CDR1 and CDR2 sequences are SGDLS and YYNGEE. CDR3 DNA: TGTGCCAGCATCAACTCGTGCGAGCAGTACTTC. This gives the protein CASINSCEQYF.

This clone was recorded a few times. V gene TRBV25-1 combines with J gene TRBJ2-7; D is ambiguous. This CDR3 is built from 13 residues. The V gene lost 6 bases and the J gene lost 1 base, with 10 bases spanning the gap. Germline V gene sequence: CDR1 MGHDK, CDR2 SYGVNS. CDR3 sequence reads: CASRSPTSYEQYF. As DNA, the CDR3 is TGTGCCAGCAGGAGCCCGACATCCTACGAGCAGTACTTC.

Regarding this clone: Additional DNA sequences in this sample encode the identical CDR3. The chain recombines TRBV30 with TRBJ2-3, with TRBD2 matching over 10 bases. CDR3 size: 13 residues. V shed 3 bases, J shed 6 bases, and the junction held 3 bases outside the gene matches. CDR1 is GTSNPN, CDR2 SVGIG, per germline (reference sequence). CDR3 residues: CAWSGAGGDTQYF. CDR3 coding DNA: TGTGCCTGGAGCGGAGCGGGGGGGGATACGCAGTATTTT.

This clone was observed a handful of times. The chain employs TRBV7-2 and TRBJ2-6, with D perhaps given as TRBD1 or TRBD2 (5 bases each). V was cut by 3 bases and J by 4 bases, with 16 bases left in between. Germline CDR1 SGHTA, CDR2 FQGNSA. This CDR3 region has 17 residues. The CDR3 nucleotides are TGTGCCAGCAGCTTGAGGGGTCCGGCTCTGGGGGCCAACGTCCTGACTTTC. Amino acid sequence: CASSLRGPALGANVLTF.

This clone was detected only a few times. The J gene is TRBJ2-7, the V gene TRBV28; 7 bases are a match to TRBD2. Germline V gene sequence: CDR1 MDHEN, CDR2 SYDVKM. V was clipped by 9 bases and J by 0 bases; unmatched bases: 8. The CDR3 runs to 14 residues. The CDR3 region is CASGEGPSSYEQYF. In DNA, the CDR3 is TGTGCCAGTGGGGAGGGACCCTCCTCCTACGAGCAGTACTTC.

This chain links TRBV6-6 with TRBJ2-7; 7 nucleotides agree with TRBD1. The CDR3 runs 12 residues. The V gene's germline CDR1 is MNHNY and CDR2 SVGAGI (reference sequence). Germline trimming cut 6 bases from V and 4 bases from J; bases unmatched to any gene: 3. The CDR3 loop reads CASSSDRYEQYF. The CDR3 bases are TGTGCCAGCAGCTCGGACAGGTACGAGCAGTACTTC.